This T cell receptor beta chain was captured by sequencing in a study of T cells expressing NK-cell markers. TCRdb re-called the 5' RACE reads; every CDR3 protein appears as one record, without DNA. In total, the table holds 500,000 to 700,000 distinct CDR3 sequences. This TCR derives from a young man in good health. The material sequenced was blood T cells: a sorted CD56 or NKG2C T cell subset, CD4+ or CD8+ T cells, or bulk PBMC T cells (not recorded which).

CDR3 region: CASSRDRGLYEQYF. The V and J genes are TRBV12-3 or TRBV12-4 and TRBJ2-7; TCRdb calls TRBD1, which cannot be checked without DNA. The CDR3 is 14 amino acids.